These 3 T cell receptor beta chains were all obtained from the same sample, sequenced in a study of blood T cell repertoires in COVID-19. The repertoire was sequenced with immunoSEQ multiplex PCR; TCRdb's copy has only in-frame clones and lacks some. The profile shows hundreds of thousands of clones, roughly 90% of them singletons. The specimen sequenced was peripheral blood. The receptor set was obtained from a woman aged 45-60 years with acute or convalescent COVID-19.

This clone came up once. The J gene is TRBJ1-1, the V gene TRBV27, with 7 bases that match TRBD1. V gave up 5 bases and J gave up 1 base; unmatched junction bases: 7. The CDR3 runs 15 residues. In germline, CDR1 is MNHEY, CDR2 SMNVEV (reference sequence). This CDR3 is CASSPWGQKNTEAFF. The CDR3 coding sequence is TGTGCCAGCAGTCCCTGGGGACAGAAGAACACTGAAGCTTTCTTT.

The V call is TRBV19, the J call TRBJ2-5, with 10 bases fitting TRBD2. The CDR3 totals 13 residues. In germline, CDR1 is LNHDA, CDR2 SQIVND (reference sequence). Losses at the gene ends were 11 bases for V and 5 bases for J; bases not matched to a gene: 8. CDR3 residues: CAGASGRGETQYF. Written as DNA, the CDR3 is TGTGCCGGGGCTAGCGGGAGAGGGGAGACCCAGTACTTC.

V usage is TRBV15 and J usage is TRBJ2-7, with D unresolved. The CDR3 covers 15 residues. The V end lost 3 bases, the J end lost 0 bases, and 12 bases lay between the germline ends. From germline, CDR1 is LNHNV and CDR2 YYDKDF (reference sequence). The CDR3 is CATSRDWRFSYEQYF. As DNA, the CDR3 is TGTGCCACCAGCAGGGATTGGCGGTTCTCCTACGAGCAGTACTTC.